The present entry profiles one T cell receptor (beta chain) with its context. Its antigen remains unknown. The source of the sample is a study of cytomegalovirus exposure and HLA in healthy donors. Study-wide findings and caveats: The likely explanation for a cluster of highly shared sequence variants was sequencing artifact.

This CDR3 has 16 residues. Trimming removed 5 bases from V and 0 bases from J, with 14 bases in between. The V gene's germline CDR1 is LNHDA and CDR2 SQIVND (reference sequence). Healthy donors of bone marrow made up the group. A multiplex PCR was run with 60 Vbeta primers and 13 Jbeta primers. The table came from immunoSEQ multiplex PCR; TCRdb's copy has only in-frame clones and leaves some out. The profile shows 110,000 to 150,000 clones, around 83% of them singletons. This TCR derives from a male donor in good health and CMV-seropositive. The genes are TRBV19 and TRBJ1-5; D may be TRBD1 (6 bases). Sequenced: PBMCs. For the CDR3, the DNA is TGTGCCAGTAGTCCTGGGACATTTTATAGCAATCAGCCCCAGCATTTT. Translation gives CASSPGTFYSNQPQHF.